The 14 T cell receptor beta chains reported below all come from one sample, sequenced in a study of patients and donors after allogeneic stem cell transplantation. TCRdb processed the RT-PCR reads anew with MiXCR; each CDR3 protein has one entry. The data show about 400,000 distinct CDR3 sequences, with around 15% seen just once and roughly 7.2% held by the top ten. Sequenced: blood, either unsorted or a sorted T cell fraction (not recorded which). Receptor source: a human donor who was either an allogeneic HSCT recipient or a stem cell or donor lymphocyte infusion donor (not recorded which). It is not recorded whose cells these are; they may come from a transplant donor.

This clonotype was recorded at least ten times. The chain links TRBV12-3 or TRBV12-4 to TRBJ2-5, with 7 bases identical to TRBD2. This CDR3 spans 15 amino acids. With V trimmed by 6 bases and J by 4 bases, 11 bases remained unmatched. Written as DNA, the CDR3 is TGTGCCAGCAGCCCCCTGGGGGGGAAAAGAGAGACCCAGTACTTC. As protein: CASSPLGGKRETQYF.

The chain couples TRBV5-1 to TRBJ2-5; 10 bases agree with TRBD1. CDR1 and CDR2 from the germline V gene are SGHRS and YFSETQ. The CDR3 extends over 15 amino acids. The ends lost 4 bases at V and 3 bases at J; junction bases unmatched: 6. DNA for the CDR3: TGCGCCAGCAGCCTACCTGGGACAGGGGAAGAGACCCAGTACTTC. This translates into CASSLPGTGEETQYF. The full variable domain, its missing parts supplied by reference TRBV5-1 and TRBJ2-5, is KAGVTQTPRYLIKTRGQQVTLSCSPISGHRSVSWYQQTPGQGLQFLFEYFSETQRNKGNFPGRFSGRQFSNSRSEMNVSTLELGDSALYLCASSLPGTGEETQYFGPGTRLLVL.

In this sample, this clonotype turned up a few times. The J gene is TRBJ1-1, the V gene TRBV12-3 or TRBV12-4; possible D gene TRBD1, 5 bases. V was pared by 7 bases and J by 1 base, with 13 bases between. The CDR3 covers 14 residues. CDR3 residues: CASKISGRNTEAFF. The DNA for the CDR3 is TGTGCCAGCAAGATATCAGGGCGGAACACTGAAGCTTTCTTT.

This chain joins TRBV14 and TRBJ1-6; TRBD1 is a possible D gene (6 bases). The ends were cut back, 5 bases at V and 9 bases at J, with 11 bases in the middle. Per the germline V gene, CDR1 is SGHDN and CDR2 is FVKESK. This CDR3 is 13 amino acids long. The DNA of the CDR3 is TGTGCCAGCAGCATACAGGGTGGTTCACCCCTCCACTTT. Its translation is CASSIQGGSPLHF.

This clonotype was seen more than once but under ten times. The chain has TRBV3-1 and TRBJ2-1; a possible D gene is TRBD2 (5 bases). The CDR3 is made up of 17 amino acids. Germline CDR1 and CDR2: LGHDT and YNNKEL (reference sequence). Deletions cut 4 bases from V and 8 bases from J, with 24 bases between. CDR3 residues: CASSLQVTTVLRDEQFF. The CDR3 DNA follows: TGTGCCAGCAGCCTGCAGGTGACTACAGTACTGAGAGATGAGCAGTTCTTC.

CDR3 bases: TGTGCCAGCATTGGACAGGGAAATTCACCCCTCCACTTT. As protein: CASIGQGNSPLHF. The V gene is TRBV2, the J gene TRBJ1-6; TRBD1 agrees at 8 bases. The CDR3 consists of 13 residues. V dropped 7 bases and J dropped 7; count of bases not matched to a gene: 3. From germline, CDR1 is SNHLY and CDR2 FYNNEI.

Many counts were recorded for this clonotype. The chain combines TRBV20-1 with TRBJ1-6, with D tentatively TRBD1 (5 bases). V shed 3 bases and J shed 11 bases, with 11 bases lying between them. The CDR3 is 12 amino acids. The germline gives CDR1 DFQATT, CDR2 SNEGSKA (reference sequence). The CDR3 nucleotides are TGCAGTGCTAGGGATGGGGGGGCACCCCTCCACTTT. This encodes CSARDGGAPLHF.

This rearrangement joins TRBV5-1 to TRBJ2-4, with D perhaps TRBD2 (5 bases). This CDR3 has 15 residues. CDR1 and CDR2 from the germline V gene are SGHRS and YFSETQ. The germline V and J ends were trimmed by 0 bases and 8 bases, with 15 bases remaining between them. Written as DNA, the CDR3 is TGCGCCAGCAGCTTGGGCGCCCCCGGAGGAGACATTCAGTACTTC. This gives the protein CASSLGAPGGDIQYF.

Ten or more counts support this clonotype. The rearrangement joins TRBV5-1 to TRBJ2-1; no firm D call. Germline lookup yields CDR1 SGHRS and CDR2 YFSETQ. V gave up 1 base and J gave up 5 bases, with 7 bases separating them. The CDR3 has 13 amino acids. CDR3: CASSLPPNNEQFF. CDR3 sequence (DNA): TGCGCCAGCAGCTTGCCCCCTAACAATGAGCAGTTCTTC.

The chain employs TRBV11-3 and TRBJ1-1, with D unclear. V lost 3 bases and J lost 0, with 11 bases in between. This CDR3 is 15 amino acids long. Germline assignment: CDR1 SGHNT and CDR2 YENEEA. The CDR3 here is CASSFYTVMNTEAFF. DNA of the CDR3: TGTGCCAGCAGCTTCTATACAGTCATGAACACTGAAGCTTTCTTT. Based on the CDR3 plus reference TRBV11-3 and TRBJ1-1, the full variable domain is EAGVVQSPRYKIIEKKQPVAFWCNPISGHNTLYWYLQNLGQGPELLIRYENEEAVDDSQLPKDRFSAERLKGVDSTLKIQPAELGDSAVYLCASSFYTVMNTEAFFGQGTRLTVV.

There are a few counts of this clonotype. CDR3 residues: CASSQDKSGDYSYEQYF. Here the CDR3 DNA reads TGCGCCAGCAGCCAAGATAAGTCTGGAGACTATTCCTACGAGCAGTACTTC. The rearrangement links TRBV4-1 to TRBJ2-7; TRBD2 might be the D (5 bases). The CDR3 has 17 residues. V shed 0 bases and J shed 1 base, with 16 bases lying between them. Germline V CDR1 and CDR2: MGHRA, YSYEKL.

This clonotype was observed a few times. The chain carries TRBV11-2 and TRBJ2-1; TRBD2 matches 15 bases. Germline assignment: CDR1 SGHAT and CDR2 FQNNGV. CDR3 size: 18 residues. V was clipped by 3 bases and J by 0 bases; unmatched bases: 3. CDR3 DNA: TGTGCCAGCAGCTTTGGGACTAGCGGGGGGAGCTCCTACAATGAGCAGTTCTTC. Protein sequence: CASSFGTSGGSSYNEQFF.

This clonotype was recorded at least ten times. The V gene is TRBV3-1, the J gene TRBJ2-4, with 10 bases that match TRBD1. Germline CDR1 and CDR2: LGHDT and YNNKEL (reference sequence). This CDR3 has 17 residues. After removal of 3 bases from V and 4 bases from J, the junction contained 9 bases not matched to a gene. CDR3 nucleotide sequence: TGTGCCAGCAGCCATCCCGGGACAGGGGAGTTTAAAAACATTCAGTACTTC. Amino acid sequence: CASSHPGTGEFKNIQYF.

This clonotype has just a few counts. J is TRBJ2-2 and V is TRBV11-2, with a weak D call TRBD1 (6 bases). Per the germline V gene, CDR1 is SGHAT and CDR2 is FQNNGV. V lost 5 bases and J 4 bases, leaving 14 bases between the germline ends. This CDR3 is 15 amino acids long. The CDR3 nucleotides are TGTGCCAGCAGCCCCGGGGCAGGGGCCACCGGGGAGCTGTTTTTT. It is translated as CASSPGAGATGELFF.